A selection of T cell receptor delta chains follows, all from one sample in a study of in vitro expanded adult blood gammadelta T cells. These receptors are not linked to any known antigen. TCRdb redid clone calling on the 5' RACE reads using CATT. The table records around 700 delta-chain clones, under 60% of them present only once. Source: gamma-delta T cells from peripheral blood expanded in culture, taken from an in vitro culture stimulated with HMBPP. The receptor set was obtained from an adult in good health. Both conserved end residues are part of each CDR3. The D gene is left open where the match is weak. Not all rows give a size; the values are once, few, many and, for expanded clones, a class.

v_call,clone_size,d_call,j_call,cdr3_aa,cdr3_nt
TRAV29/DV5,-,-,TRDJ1,CSVLLCGKRATVGRLPYTDKLIF,-
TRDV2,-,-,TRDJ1,CARDPMSTDKLIF,TGTGCCCGTGACCCCATGAGTACTGATAAACTCATCTTT
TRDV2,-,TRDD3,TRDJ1,CACDDVLGDTRSKLIF,TGTGCCTGTGACGATGTACTGGGGGACACGAGATCGAAACTCATCTTT
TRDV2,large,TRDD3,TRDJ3,CACDTAGGSGSWDTRQMFF,TGTGCCTGTGACACCGCCGGGGGATCAGGATCCTGGGACACCCGACAGATGTTTTTC
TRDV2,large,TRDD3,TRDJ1,CACDTVRVLGDADTDKLIF,TGTGCCTGTGACACAGTCCGCGTACTGGGGGATGCTGACACCGATAAACTCATCTTT
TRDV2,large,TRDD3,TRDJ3,CACDTVHWGIGSSWDTRQMFF,TGTGCCTGTGACACCGTTCACTGGGGGATAGGCAGCTCCTGGGACACCCGACAGATGTTTTTC
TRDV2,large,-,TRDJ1,CACDTVGDQSDETDKLIF,TGTGCCTGTGACACCGTTGGGGATCAATCGGACGAAACCGATAAACTCATCTTT
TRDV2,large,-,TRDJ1,CACDDLGEDTYTDKLIF,TGTGCCTGTGACGACCTTGGCGAGGATACCTACACCGATAAACTCATCTTT
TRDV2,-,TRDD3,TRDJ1,CACDGILGDTTDKLIF,TGTGCCTGTGACGGAATCCTGGGGGATACTACTGATAAACTCATCTTT
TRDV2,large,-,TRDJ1,CACDPAGRDTDKLIF,TGTGCCTGTGACCCCGCCGGGAGAGACACCGATAAACTCATCTTT
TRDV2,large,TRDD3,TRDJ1,CACDTPFTGGYGQYTDKLIF,TGTGCCTGTGACACGCCTTTTACTGGGGGATACGGACAGTACACCGATAAACTCATCTTT
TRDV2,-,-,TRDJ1,CACDTVGGTDKLIF,TGTGCCTGTGACACCGTTGGGGGTACGGATAAACTCATCTTT
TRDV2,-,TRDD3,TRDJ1,CACDALLGDINTDKLIF,TGTGCCTGTGACGCCCTACTGGGGGATATAAACACCGATAAACTCATCTTT
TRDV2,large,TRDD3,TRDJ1,CACDSLLGDTGYTDKLIF,TGTGCCTGTGACTCGCTACTGGGGGATACGGGGTACACCGATAAACTCATCTTT
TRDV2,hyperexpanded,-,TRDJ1,CACDTVGTHTDKLIF,TGTGCCTGTGACACCGTGGGGACTCACACCGATAAACTCATCTTT
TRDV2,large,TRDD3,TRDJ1,CACDSILGDTPNKLIF,TGTGCCTGTGACAGCATACTGGGGGATACGCCCAATAAACTCATCTTT
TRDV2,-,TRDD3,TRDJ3,CACEQLGDPSSWDTRQMFF,TGTGCCTGTGAGCAACTGGGGGATCCAAGCTCCTGGGACACCCGACAGATGTTTTTC
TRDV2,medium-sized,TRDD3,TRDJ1,CACDSLLGDTTGDPTLYTDKLIF,TGTGCCTGTGACTCCCTACTGGGGGATACGACGGGGGACCCCACCTTGTACACCGATAAACTCATCTTT
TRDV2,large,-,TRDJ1,CACVSLDLGPDTDKLIF,TGTGCCTGTGTCTCTCTTGACCTGGGGCCGGACACCGATAAACTCATCTTT
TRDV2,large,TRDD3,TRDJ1,CACDTLWGNTDKLIF,TGTGCCTGTGACACGCTCTGGGGGAACACCGATAAACTCATCTTT
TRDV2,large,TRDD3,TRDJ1,CACDTVSTGGQYTDKLIF,TGTGCCTGTGACACCGTTAGTACTGGGGGACAGTACACCGATAAACTCATCTTT
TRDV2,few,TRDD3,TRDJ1,CACDPVLGDMGYTDKLIF,TGTGCCTGTGACCCTGTACTGGGGGATATGGGGTACACCGATAAACTCATCTTT
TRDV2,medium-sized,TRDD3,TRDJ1,CACDALGDTDKLIF,TGTGCCTGTGACGCGCTGGGGGACACCGATAAACTCATCTTT
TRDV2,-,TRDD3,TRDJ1,CACDSLLGDRTDKLIF,TGTGCCTGTGACTCGCTACTGGGGGATCGGACCGATAAACTCATCTTT
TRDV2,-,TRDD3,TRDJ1,CACDTLGDTHHTDKLIF,TGTGCCTGTGACACCCTGGGGGATACGCATCACACCGATAAACTCATCTTT
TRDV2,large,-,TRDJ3,CACDSPGVWNSWDTRQMFF,TGTGCCTGTGACTCCCCTGGGGTTTGGAACTCCTGGGACACCCGACAGATGTTTTTC
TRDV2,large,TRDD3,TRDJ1,CACDPVGGPADYTDKLIF,TGTGCCTGTGACCCAGTTGGGGGACCAGCCGACTACACCGATAAACTCATCTTT
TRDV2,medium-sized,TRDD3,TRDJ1,CACDTVLGEGKLIF,TGTGCCTGTGACACCGTTCTGGGGGAAGGTAAACTCATCTTT
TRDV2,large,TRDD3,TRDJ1,CACDVLGDTWPDKLIF,TGTGCCTGTGACGTACTGGGGGATACGTGGCCCGATAAACTCATCTTT
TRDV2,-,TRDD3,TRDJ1,CACAHMGDTTRGDKLIF,TGTGCCTGTGCCCACATGGGGGATACGACACGGGGCGATAAACTCATCTTT
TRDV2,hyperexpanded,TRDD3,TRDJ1,CACDTLPGDTRENADKLIF,TGTGCCTGTGACACCCTCCCGGGGGATACGCGGGAGAACGCCGATAAACTCATCTTT
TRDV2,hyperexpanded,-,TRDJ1,CACDVLPRRGVTDKLIF,TGTGCCTGTGACGTTCTGCCACGGAGGGGGGTTACCGATAAACTCATCTTT
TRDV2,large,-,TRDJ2,CACAPLDRFPAQLFF,TGTGCCTGTGCCCCCTTAGATAGGTTTCCAGCACAACTCTTCTTT
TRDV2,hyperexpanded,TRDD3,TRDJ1,CACDTLYPSGGLKYTDKLIF,TGTGCCTGTGACACCTTATATCCGTCTGGGGGCCTTAAGTACACCGATAAACTCATCTTT
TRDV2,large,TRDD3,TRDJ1,CACDPLSTGGYTDKLIF,TGTGCCTGTGACCCACTTTCGACTGGGGGATACACCGATAAACTCATCTTT